Listed below are T cell receptor beta chains from one sample, sequenced in a study of blood T cell repertoires in COVID-19. Generated by immunoSEQ multiplex PCR, the TCRdb table keeps only in-frame clones and is missing some. The sample has 200,000 or so clones, 65% to 85% seen once. Specimen: PBMCs or T cells enriched from blood (not recorded which). These receptors originate from a woman in her thirties or forties with acute COVID-19. CDR3s include the opening cysteine and the closing phenylalanine or tryptophan. The listing skips clone size in some rows; elsewhere it reads once, few, many or a size class.

clone size	V gene	J gene	CDR3 protein
-	TRBV3-1/TRBV3-2	TRBJ1-2	CASSQAGVGYTF
-	TRBV28	TRBJ2-5	CASRTATGVETQYF
-	TRBV25-1	TRBJ1-2	CASQTGTVYGYTF
few	TRBV4-2	TRBJ1-2	CASSQDRGTPNYGYTF
-	TRBV7-8	TRBJ1-5	CASSLDSPNQPQHF
many	TRBV6-4	TRBJ2-2	CASSGSDTGELFF
-	TRBV10-1	TRBJ1-5	CASSGGQPQHF
-	TRBV20-1	TRBJ1-5	CSASAIQGDGQPQHF
-	TRBV28	TRBJ2-1	CASAPLAASYNEQFF
few	TRBV7-2	TRBJ2-7	CASSLAGQITYEQYF
-	TRBV27	TRBJ2-2	CASRSIGTGGNTGELFF
-	TRBV7-3	TRBJ1-5	CASSFGGDRPQHF
-	TRBV4-3	TRBJ2-2	CASSQSGLANTGELFF
-	TRBV30	TRBJ1-2	CAWSLGTGGSYGYTF
few	TRBV28	TRBJ1-3	CASSLQGTGNTIYF
-	TRBV28	TRBJ1-2	CASLDRASGYGYTF
-	TRBV2	TRBJ1-5	CASSERTVRNQPQHF
-	TRBV19	TRBJ1-2	CASSPSGRNYGYTF
few	TRBV19	TRBJ1-5	CASSTPRQGYNQPQHF
-	TRBV5-4	TRBJ1-1	CASSQKVGGAFF
-	TRBV5-1	TRBJ2-1	CASSLLAGGPGNEQFF
-	TRBV15	TRBJ2-5	CATSRVSSNGGVQETQYF
once	TRBV5-1	TRBJ2-1	CASSLGQGSYNEQFF